Listed below are T cell receptor beta chains from one sample, sequenced in a study of CD8 T cells in ankylosing spondylitis. MiXCR, run by TCRdb on the 5' RACE reads, gives a single entry per CDR3 protein. The sample has 250,000 to 350,000 distinct CDR3 sequences; approximately 20% are singletons. Specimen: blood, either unsorted or a sorted T cell fraction (not recorded which). Source of these receptors: a male donor with ankylosing spondylitis or in good health (not recorded which). CDR3s include the opening cysteine and the closing phenylalanine or tryptophan. The D gene is left open where the match is weak. Rows may omit the clone size; those that give it use once, few, many or a size class.

>NA|TRBV11-2|NA|TRBJ1-3
TGTGCCAGCAGCTTAGGATTAGCCGGGTCTGGAAACACCATATATTTT
CASSLGLAGSGNTIYF
>TRBD1|TRBV20-1|NA|TRBJ1-1
TGCAGTGCTAGAGATCTTCGGTTCCAGGGGGTCTCTGAAGCTTTCTTT
CSARDLRFQGVSEAFF
>TRBD1|TRBV11-2|NA|TRBJ2-2
TGTGCCGGGACAGCCCAGCACACCGGGGAGCTGTTTTTT
CAGTAQHTGELFF
>NA|TRBV18|NA|TRBJ1-1
TGTGCCAGCTCACCACTAGACACGAACACTGAAGCTTTCTTT
CASSPLDTNTEAFF
>NA|TRBV12-3/TRBV12-4|few|TRBJ1-1
TGTGCCAGCAGTTTCCTCCGCGGTTGGGCCGAAGCTTTCTTT
CASSFLRGWAEAFF
>NA|TRBV29-1|many|TRBJ1-2
TGCAGCGTTGGGGACGGATATGGCTACACCTTC
CSVGDGYGYTF
>NA|TRBV6-5|few|TRBJ1-2
TGTGCCAGCAGTTATTCTCTTAACTATGGCTACACCTTC
CASSYSLNYGYTF
>NA|TRBV7-3|few|TRBJ2-3
TGTGCCAGCAGCTTAAGCCCGGCCACAGATACGCAGTATTTT
CASSLSPATDTQYF
>TRBD1|TRBV12-3/TRBV12-4|NA|TRBJ1-2
TGTGCCAGCTGGTGGCAGGGGGCAAGTGGCTACACCTTC
CASWWQGASGYTF
>NA|TRBV7-8|few|TRBJ1-5
TGTGCCAGCAGCTTAGGTTTCAGGGTCAATCAGCCCCAGCATTTT
CASSLGFRVNQPQHF
>NA|TRBV29-1|many|TRBJ2-3
TGCAGCGTTATTAGCAGAGCGCAGGATACGCAGTATTTT
CSVISRAQDTQYF
>NA|TRBV5-1|few|TRBJ2-2
TGCGCCAGCAGCTTGGAGGCCCCCCGGGGGACCGGGGAGCTGTTTTTT
CASSLEAPRGTGELFF
>TRBD1|TRBV5-1|few|TRBJ2-2
TGCGCCAGCAGCTTTCAGGGACAGGGGAAGACCGGGGAGCTGTTTTTT
CASSFQGQGKTGELFF
>NA|TRBV20-1|few|TRBJ2-1
TGCAGTGCTAGGGTAAACAATGAGCAGTTCTTC
CSARVNNEQFF
>TRBD2|TRBV20-1|NA|TRBJ2-4
TGCAGTGCTAGACGGGAGGGAGGGGGAAACATTCAGTACTTC
CSARREGGGNIQYF
>TRBD2|TRBV7-2|few|TRBJ2-3
TGTGCCAGCAGCTTAGCGGCTAGCGGGAGGGCCGTTAGCACAGATACGCAGTATTTT
CASSLAASGRAVSTDTQYF
>NA|TRBV12-3/TRBV12-4|few|TRBJ2-1
TGTGCCAGCAGTTTGTCTGGAGTCGGTGAGCAGTTCTTC
CASSLSGVGEQFF
>NA|TRBV10-3|NA|TRBJ1-4
TGTGCCATCAGTGAGTCAAGCCCTCTTCGCCTGCCCGAAAAACTGTTTTTT
CAISESSPLRLPEKLFF
>TRBD1|TRBV7-2|NA|TRBJ2-1
TGTGCCAGCAGCTTTGACAGGGGCCGGGATGAGCAGTTCTTC
CASSFDRGRDEQFF
>NA|TRBV4-2|few|TRBJ1-5
TGTGCCAGCAGCCTAGGACAGACCGATCAGCCCCAGCATTTT
CASSLGQTDQPQHF
>NA|TRBV20-1|many|TRBJ2-3
TGCAGTGCTATGATGCGGCGGAGTACAGATACGCAGTATTTT
CSAMMRRSTDTQYF
>NA|TRBV28|many|TRBJ2-1
TGTGCCAGCAGTGGATACAATGAGCAGTTCTTC
CASSGYNEQFF
>TRBD2|TRBV5-1|few|TRBJ2-1
TGCGCCAGCAGCGAGGGAGCGGGGGGGTACAATGAGCAGTTCTTC
CASSEGAGGYNEQFF
>NA|TRBV3-1|few|TRBJ2-4
TGTGCCAGCAGCCATAATAGCGATCTGGACAAAAACATTCAGTACTTC
CASSHNSDLDKNIQYF
>NA|TRBV20-1|NA|TRBJ2-5
TGCAGTGCTAGAGCCCTGGACAACCCGGGGGAGACCCAGTACTTC
CSARALDNPGETQYF
>NA|TRBV4-1|few|TRBJ1-2
TGCGCCAGCAGCCAAGAAACGTCGGTAGGGTTTGGCTACACCTTC
CASSQETSVGFGYTF
>NA|TRBV19|few|TRBJ1-5
TGTGCCAGTAGGGTCGCGGATTTGGGCAATCAGCCCCAGCATTTT
CASRVADLGNQPQHF
>TRBD1|TRBV6-1|many|TRBJ1-2
TGTGCCAGCAGTGAGAATCAGCTCAGGGGGTTTGACTATGGCTACACCTTC
CASSENQLRGFDYGYTF
>NA|TRBV12-3/TRBV12-4|NA|TRBJ2-3
TGTGCCAGCAGTTTAGCTCGGCAGCTATACACAGATACGCAGTATTTT
CASSLARQLYTDTQYF
>NA|TRBV20-1|few|TRBJ2-5
TGCAGTGCTAGGGCTAGCCTCCAAGAGACCCAGTACTTC
CSARASLQETQYF
>NA|TRBV6-1|NA|TRBJ2-2
TGTGCCAGCAGTCGTACATACACCGGGGAGCTGTTTTTT
CASSRTYTGELFF
>NA|TRBV2|NA|TRBJ1-5
TGTGCCAGCAGTGAGAGGGGAAATCAGCCCCAGCATTTT
CASSERGNQPQHF
>NA|TRBV6-2/TRBV6-3|NA|TRBJ2-5
TGTGCCAGCACCCAGGAAGGAGGGATAAGAGAGACCCAGTACTTC
CASTQEGGIRETQYF
>NA|TRBV5-1|few|TRBJ2-1
TGCGCCAGCAGCTTGGCCTCTGGGGTGGTGGGCAATGAGCAGTTCTTC
CASSLASGVVGNEQFF